Described below is a single TCR beta chain sequence and its context. Germline CDR1 SGDLS, CDR2 YYNGEE. Unmatched junction bases numbered 5, after V lost 1 base and J lost 1 base. The CDR3 spans 15 residues. The sample originates from a study of blood T cell repertoires in COVID-19. TCRdb's copy holds only in-frame clones and misses some; the assay was immunoSEQ multiplex PCR. The table shows over 150,000 clones, with 80% to 85% occurring only once. The receptor was isolated from a man aged 40-55 years who had recovered from COVID-19. The chain joins TRBV9 to TRBJ2-7; 7 bases line up with TRBD2. The sequencing input was PBMCs or T cells enriched from blood (not recorded which). The CDR3 DNA reads as TGTGCCAGCAGCGTAAGCGGGGTTTCTTCCTACGAGCAGTACTTC. Its protein product is CASSVSGVSSYEQYF.